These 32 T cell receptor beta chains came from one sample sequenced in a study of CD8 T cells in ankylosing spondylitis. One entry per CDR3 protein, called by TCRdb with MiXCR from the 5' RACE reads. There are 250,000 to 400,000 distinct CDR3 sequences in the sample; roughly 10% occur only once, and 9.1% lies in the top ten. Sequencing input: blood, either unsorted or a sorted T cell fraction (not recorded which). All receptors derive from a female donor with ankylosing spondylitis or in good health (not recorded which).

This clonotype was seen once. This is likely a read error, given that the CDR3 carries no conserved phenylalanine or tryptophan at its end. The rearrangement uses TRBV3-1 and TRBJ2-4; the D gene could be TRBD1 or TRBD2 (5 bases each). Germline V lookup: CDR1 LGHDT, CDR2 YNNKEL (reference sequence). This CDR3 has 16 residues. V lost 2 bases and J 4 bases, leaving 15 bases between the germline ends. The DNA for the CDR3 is TGTGCCAGCAGCCAAAGCGGCAGTTGGGGGAAAAACATTCAGTACTAC. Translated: CASSQSGSWGKNIQYY.

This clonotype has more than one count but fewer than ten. The CDR3 nucleotides read TGCGCCAGCAGCTTGGAGGGGACCCAGCCCCAGCATTTT. It specifies CASSLEGTQPQHF. The rearrangement links TRBV5-1 to TRBJ1-5, with D perhaps matching TRBD1 (5 bases). The length of the CDR3 is 13 residues. The germline gives CDR1 SGHRS, CDR2 YFSETQ. Deletions cut 0 bases from V and 7 bases from J, with 8 bases between.

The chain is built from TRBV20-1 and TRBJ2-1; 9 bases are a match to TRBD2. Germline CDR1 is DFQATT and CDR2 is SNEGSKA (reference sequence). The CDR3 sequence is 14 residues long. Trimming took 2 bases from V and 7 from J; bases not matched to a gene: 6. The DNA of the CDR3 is TGCAGTGCTAGAACTTGGCGGGAGGGTAATGAGCAGTTCTTC. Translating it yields CSARTWREGNEQFF.

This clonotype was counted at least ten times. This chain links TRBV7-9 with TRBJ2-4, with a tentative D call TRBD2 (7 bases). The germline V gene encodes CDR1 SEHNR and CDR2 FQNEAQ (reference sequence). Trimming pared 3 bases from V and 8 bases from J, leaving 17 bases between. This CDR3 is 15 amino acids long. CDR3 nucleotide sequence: TGTGCCAGCAGCTTGCAGGGGAGGGGTTTTGACATTCAGTACTTC. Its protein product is CASSLQGRGFDIQYF.

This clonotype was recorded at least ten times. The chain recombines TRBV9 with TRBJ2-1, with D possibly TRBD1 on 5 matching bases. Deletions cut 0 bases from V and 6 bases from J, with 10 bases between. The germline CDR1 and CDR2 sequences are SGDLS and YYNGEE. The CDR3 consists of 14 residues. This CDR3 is CASSVASGFNEQFF. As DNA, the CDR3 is TGTGCCAGCAGCGTAGCTTCAGGGTTCAATGAGCAGTTCTTC.

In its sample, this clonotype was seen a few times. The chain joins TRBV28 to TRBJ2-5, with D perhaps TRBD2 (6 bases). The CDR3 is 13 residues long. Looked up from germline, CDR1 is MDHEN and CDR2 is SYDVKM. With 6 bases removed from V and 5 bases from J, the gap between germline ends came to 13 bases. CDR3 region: CASREGVLETQYF. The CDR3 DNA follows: TGTGCCAGCAGGGAGGGCGTTCTGGAGACCCAGTACTTC.

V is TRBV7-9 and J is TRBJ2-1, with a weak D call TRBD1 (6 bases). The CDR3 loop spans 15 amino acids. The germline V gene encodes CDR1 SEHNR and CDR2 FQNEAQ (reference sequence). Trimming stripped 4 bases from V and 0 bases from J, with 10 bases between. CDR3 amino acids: CASSSSDSSYNEQFF. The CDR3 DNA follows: TGTGCCAGCAGCTCCTCGGACAGCTCCTACAATGAGCAGTTCTTC.

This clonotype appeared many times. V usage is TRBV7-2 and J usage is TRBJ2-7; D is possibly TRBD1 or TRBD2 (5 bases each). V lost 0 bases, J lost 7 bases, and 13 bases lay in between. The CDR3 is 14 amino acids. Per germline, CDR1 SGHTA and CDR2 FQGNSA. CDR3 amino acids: CASSLASSGGEQYF. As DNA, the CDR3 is TGTGCCAGCAGCTTAGCGTCTTCTGGGGGAGAGCAGTACTTC.

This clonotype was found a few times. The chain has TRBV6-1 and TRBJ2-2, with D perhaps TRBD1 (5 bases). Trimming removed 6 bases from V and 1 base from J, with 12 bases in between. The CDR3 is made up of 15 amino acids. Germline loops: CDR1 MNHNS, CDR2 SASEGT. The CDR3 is CASRVGAGNTGELFF. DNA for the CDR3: TGTGCCAGCAGGGTAGGGGCCGGGAACACCGGGGAGCTGTTTTTT.

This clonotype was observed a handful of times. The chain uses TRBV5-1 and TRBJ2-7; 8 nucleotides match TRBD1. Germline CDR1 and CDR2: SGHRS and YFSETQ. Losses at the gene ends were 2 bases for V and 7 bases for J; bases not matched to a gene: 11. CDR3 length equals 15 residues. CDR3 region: CASSFGGTGSQEQYF. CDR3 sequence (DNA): TGCGCCAGCAGCTTTGGTGGGACAGGATCCCAGGAGCAGTACTTC.

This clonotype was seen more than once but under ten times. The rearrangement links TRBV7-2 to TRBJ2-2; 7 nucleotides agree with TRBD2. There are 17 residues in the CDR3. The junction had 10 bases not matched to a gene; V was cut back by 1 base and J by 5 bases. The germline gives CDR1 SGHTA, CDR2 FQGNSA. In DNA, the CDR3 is TGTGCCAGCAGCTTAGTCCCTAGCGGACCCCCGACCGGGGAGCTGTTTTTT. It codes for CASSLVPSGPPTGELFF.

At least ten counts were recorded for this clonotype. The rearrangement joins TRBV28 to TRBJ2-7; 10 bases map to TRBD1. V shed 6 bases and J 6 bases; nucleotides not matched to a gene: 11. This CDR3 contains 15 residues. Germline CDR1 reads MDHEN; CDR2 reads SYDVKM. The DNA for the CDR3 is TGTGCCAGCAGCTACTCCGGGACAGGGGAGATCGAGCAGTACTTC. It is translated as CASSYSGTGEIEQYF.

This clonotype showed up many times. CDR3 in DNA: TGCGCCAGCAGCACAGGGACGGAGAATTCACCCCTCCACTTT. Its translation is CASSTGTENSPLHF. The J gene is TRBJ1-6, the V gene TRBV5-1, with D perhaps TRBD1 (6 bases). V shed 4 bases and J shed 7 bases, with 12 bases lying between them. CDR1 and CDR2 (germline): SGHRS, YFSETQ. CDR3 length: 14 residues.

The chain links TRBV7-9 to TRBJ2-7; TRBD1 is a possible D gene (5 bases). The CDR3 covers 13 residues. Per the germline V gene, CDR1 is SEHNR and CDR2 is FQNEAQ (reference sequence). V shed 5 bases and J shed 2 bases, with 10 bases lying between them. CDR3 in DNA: TGTGCCAGCAGCGATTCCAGGGCCTACGAGCAGTACTTC. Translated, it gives CASSDSRAYEQYF.

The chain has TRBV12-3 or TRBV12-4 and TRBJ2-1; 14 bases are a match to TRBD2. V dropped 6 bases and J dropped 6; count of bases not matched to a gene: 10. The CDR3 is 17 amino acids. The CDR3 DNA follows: TGTGCCAGCAGGTCCTCGACTAGCGGGGGGGGACTCAATGAGCAGTTCTTC. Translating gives CASRSSTSGGGLNEQFF.

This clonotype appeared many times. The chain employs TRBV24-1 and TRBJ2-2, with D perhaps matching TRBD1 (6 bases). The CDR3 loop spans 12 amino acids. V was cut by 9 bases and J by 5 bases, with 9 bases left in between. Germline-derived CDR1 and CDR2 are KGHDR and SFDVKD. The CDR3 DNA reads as TGTGCCACCTGTAGGGGGACCGGGGAGCTGTTTTTT. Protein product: CATCRGTGELFF.

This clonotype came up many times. CDR3 residues: CASSLVSGGGTEAFF. The CDR3 nucleotides are TGTGCCAGCAGCTTGGTTTCCGGAGGAGGCACTGAAGCTTTCTTT. The chain couples TRBV5-5 to TRBJ1-1; no firm D call. V lost 0 bases and J 4 bases, leaving 13 bases between the germline ends. Germline CDR1 reads SGHKS; CDR2 reads YYEKEE (reference sequence). The CDR3 is made up of 15 amino acids.

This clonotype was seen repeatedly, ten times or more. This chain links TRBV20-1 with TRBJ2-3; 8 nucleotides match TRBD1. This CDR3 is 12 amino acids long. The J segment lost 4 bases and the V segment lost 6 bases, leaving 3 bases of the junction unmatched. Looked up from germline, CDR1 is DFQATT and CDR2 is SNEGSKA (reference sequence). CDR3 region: CSARTGSDTQYF. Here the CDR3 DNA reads TGCAGTGCCCGGACAGGGTCAGATACGCAGTATTTT.

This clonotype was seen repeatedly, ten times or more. In DNA form, the CDR3 reads TGCGCCAGCAGCTTGCGCCCTAGCGGAGCTGCAGATACGCAGTATTTT. It specifies CASSLRPSGAADTQYF. The V and J genes are TRBV5-1 and TRBJ2-3; TRBD2 agrees at 7 bases. The length of the CDR3 is 16 residues. The junction had 9 bases not matched to a gene; V was cut back by 1 base and J by 4 bases. Per the germline V gene, CDR1 is SGHRS and CDR2 is YFSETQ.

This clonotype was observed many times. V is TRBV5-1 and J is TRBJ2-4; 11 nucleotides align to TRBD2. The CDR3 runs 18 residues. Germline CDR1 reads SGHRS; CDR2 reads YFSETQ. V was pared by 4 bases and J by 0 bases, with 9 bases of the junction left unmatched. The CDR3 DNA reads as TGCGCCAGCAGCCTGGGGACTAGCGGACGACTAGCCAAAAACATTCAGTACTTC. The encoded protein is CASSLGTSGRLAKNIQYF.

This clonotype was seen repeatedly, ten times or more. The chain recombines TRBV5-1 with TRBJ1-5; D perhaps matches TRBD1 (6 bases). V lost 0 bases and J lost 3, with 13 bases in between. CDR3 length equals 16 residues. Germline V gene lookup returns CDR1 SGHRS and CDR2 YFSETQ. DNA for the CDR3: TGCGCCAGCAGCTTGGACAGGGTTGATGTCAATCAGCCCCAGCATTTT. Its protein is CASSLDRVDVNQPQHF.

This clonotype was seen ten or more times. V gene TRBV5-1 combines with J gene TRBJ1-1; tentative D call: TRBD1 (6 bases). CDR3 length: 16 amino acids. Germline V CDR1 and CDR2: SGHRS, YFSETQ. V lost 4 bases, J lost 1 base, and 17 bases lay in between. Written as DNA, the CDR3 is TGCGCCAGCAGCCACTTTCCCCCACAGGGGAACACTGAAGCTTTCTTT. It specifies CASSHFPPQGNTEAFF.

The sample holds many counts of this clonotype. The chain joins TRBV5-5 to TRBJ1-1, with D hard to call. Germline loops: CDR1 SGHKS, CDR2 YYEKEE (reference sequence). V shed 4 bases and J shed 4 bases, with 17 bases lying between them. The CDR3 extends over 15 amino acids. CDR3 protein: CASSLRAPAGTEAFF. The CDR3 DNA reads TGTGCCAGCAGCCTTCGGGCCCCGGCTGGCACTGAAGCTTTCTTT.

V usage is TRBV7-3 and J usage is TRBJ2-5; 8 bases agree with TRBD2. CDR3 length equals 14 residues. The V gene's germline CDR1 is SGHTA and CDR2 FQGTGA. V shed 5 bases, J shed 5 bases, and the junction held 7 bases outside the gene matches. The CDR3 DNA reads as TGTGCCAGCAGCATCGGGGGGGCCGTTGAGACCCAGTACTTC. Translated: CASSIGGAVETQYF.

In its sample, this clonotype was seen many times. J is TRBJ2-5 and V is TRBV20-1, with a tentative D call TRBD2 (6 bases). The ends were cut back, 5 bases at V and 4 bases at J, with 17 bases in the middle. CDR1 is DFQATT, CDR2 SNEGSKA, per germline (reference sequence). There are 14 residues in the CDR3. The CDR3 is CSAGDLRSGETQYF. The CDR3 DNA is TGCAGTGCTGGGGACTTGCGGAGTGGAGAGACCCAGTACTTC.

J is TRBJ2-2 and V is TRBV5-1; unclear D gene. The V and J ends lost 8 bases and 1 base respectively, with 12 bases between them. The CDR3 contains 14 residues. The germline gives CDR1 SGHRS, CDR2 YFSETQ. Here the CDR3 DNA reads TGCGCCAGTACCGGGTCAGGGAACACCGGGGAGCTGTTTTTT. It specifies CASTGSGNTGELFF.

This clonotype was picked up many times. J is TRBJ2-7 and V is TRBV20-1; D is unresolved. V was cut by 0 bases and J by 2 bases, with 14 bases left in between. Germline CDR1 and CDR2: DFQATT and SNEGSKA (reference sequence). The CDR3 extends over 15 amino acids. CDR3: CSARDSSTLPYEQYF. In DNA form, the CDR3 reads TGCAGTGCTAGAGACTCCTCGACACTACCCTACGAGCAGTACTTC.

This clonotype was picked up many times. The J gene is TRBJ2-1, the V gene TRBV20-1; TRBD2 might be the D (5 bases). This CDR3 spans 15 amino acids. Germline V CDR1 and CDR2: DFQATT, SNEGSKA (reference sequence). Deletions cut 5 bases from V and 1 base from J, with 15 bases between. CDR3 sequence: CSAFPTKSSYNEQFF. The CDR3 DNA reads TGCAGTGCTTTTCCGACTAAATCTTCCTACAATGAGCAGTTCTTC.

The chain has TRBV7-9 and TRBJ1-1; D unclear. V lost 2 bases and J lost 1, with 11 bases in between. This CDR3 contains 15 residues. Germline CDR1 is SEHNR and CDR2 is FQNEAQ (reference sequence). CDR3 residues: CASSLKRARNTEAFF. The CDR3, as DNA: TGTGCCAGCAGCTTAAAAAGGGCGCGGAACACTGAAGCTTTCTTT.

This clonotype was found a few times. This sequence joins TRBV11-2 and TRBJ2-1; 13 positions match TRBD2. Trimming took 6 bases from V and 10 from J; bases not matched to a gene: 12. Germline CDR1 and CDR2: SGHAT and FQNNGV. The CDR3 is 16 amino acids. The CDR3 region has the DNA TGTGCCAGCAGTAACCCCGGGACTAGCGGGGTTTGGGAGCAGTTCTTC. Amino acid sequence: CASSNPGTSGVWEQFF.

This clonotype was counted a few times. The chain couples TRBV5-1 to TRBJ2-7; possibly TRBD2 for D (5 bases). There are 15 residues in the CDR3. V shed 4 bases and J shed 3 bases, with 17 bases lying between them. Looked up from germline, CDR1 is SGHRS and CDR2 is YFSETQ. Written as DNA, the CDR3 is TGCGCCAGCAGCCTCGGTGGCGAGGGCGACTACGAGCAGTACTTC. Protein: CASSLGGEGDYEQYF. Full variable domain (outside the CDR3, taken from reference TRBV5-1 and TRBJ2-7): KAGVTQTPRYLIKTRGQQVTLSCSPISGHRSVSWYQQTPGQGLQFLFEYFSETQRNKGNFPGRFSGRQFSNSRSEMNVSTLELGDSALYLCASSLGGEGDYEQYFGPGTRLTVT.

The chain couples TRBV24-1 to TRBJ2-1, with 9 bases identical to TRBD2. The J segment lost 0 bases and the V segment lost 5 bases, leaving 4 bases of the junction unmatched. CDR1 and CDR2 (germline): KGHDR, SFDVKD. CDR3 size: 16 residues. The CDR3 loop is CATSAPSGNSYNEQFF. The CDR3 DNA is TGTGCCACCAGTGCCCCTAGCGGGAACTCCTACAATGAGCAGTTCTTC.